The rows below give T cell receptor beta chains drawn from one sample of a study of blood T cell repertoires in COVID-19. Profiled with immunoSEQ multiplex PCR; TCRdb holds only in-frame clones, not every one. The table has approximately 300,000 clones, over 85% seen once. Sequencing was carried out using PBMCs or T cells enriched from blood (not recorded which). The receptors stem from a woman between 25 and 40 years old who had recovered from COVID-19. Each CDR3 is given with its conserved first and last residue. The D gene is left open where the match is weak. The size field is filled for only some rows; it gives once, few, many or a size class.

d_call j_call v_call clone_size cdr3_aa cdr3_nt
TRBD2 TRBJ2-1 TRBV14 NA CASSQNLAGGPSVQFF TGTGCCAGCAGCCAGAACTTAGCGGGAGGGCCATCGGTGCAGTTCTTC
NA TRBJ1-2 TRBV29-1 NA CSVEDGSRYGYTF TGCAGCGTTGAAGATGGTTCGAGGTATGGCTACACCTTC
NA TRBJ1-6 TRBV7-9 NA CASSFIQPNSPLHF TGTGCCAGCAGCTTCATACAGCCCAATTCACCCCTCCACTTT
TRBD1 TRBJ1-6 TRBV27 few CASSLKGGSFGSPLHF TGTGCCAGCAGTTTAAAAGGGGGCAGTTTCGGTTCACCCCTCCACTTT
TRBD1 TRBJ1-6 TRBV6-6 NA CASSPGQLNSPLHF TGTGCCAGCAGCCCGGGACAGCTTAATTCACCCCTCCACTTT
TRBD1 TRBJ1-1 TRBV5-1 NA CASSGTGRLNTEAFF TGCGCCAGCAGCGGGACAGGTAGACTGAACACTGAAGCTTTCTTT
TRBD2 TRBJ2-1 TRBV6-1 NA CASSEESGTSSYNEQFF TGTGCCAGCAGTGAAGAAAGCGGGACGAGCTCCTACAATGAGCAGTTCTTC
NA TRBJ2-7 TRBV19 NA CASSRGYSPREQYF TGTGCCAGTAGTAGGGGCTACTCGCCACGGGAGCAGTACTTC
TRBD1 TRBJ1-3 TRBV7-9 NA CASSLTGGTSGNTIYF TGTGCCAGCAGCTTAACAGGGGGTACCTCTGGAAACACCATATATTTT
NA TRBJ1-1 TRBV7-2 few CASSFFGEGSAFF TGTGCCAGCAGCTTTTTTGGGGAGGGATCGGCTTTCTTT
TRBD2 TRBJ2-7 TRBV7-9 NA CASSLILTGGSYEQYF TGTGCCAGCAGCTTAATTTTGACGGGAGGTTCCTACGAGCAGTACTTC
TRBD2 TRBJ2-1 TRBV6-4 NA CASNGWGGLNEQFF TGTGCCAGCAATGGGTGGGGAGGGCTCAATGAGCAGTTCTTC
NA TRBJ2-5 TRBV21-1 NA CASSHICGGETQYF TGTGCCAGCAGCCACATCTGCGGGGGAGAGACCCAGTACTTC
NA TRBJ2-7 TRBV6-5 NA CASSYSRLSPYEQYF TGTGCCAGCAGTTACTCGCGGCTAAGCCCTTACGAGCAGTACTTC
TRBD1 TRBJ2-7 TRBV6-5 NA CASSYTGGRRGYEQYF TGTGCCAGCAGTTACACAGGGGGGCGCCGCGGCTACGAGCAGTACTTC
NA TRBJ1-2 TRBV27 few CASSSRTAVGGYTF TGTGCCAGCAGTTCGCGGACAGCCGTGGGCGGCTACACCTTC
NA TRBJ1-1 TRBV3-1/TRBV3-2 NA CASSPHEGANTEAFF TGTGCCAGCAGCCCCCACGAAGGGGCAAACACTGAAGCTTTCTTT
NA TRBJ2-1 TRBV11-3 NA CASSYGRGGWNEQFF TGTGCCAGCAGCTATGGACGCGGCGGGTGGAATGAGCAGTTCTTC
NA TRBJ2-3 TRBV3-1/TRBV3-2 NA CASSQDSAWGGTDTQYF TGTGCCAGCAGCCAAGACTCGGCCTGGGGGGGCACAGATACGCAGTATTTT
TRBD2 TRBJ2-3 TRBV7-2 NA CASSQLAGRRTDTQYF TGTGCCAGCAGCCAGCTAGCGGGACGTCGCACAGATACGCAGTATTTT
TRBD2 TRBJ2-7 TRBV7-8 NA CASSPRRLAESYEQYF TGTGCCAGCAGCCCTCGACGACTAGCGGAGTCCTACGAGCAGTACTTC
NA TRBJ2-7 TRBV6-2/TRBV6-3 NA CASSYSTVSVRGRGQAYEQYF TGTGCCAGCAGTTACTCGACGGTCAGTGTCAGGGGAAGGGGACAAGCCTACGAGCAGTACTTC
TRBD2 TRBJ2-1 TRBV10-3 NA CAISASGSSYNEQFF TGTGCCATCAGCGCTAGCGGTAGCTCCTACAATGAGCAGTTCTTC
NA TRBJ1-1 TRBV6-5 NA CAIARSRNTEAFF TGTGCTATCGCGAGGAGCAGGAACACTGAAGCTTTCTTT
NA TRBJ2-3 TRBV12-5 NA CASGHALQEDTQYF TGTGCTAGTGGACACGCGTTACAGGAGGATACGCAGTATTTT
TRBD2 TRBJ2-7 TRBV7-2 NA CASRLSAGAEQYF TGTGCCAGCAGGTTATCGGCGGGAGCCGAGCAGTACTTC
NA TRBJ2-7 TRBV19 NA CASEGRNDEQYF TGTGCCAGCGAAGGGAGAAATGACGAGCAGTACTTC
NA TRBJ2-4 TRBV28 NA CASSLRGDIQYF TGTGCCAGCAGTTTACGGGGAGACATTCAGTACTTC
TRBD2 TRBJ2-6 TRBV6-1 NA CASSEGGLAGGHTSGANVLTF TGTGCCAGCAGTGAAGGGGGACTAGCGGGAGGCCATACCTCTGGGGCCAACGTCCTGACTTTC
NA TRBJ2-1 TRBV15 once CATSPEGPYNEQFF TGTGCCACCAGCCCGGAGGGCCCCTACAATGAGCAGTTCTTC
NA TRBJ2-1 TRBV4-1 NA CASSQGEDREVYNEQFF TGCGCCAGCAGCCAAGGGGAAGACAGGGAGGTTTACAATGAGCAGTTCTTC
NA TRBJ1-2 TRBV25-1 NA CAVGVNYGYTF TGTGCCGTTGGAGTTAACTATGGCTACACCTTC
NA TRBJ1-2 TRBV3-1/TRBV3-2 NA CASSQDWGNPGGYTF TGTGCCAGCAGCCAAGATTGGGGCAACCCTGGCGGCTACACCTTC
TRBD1 TRBJ1-1 TRBV5-5 NA CASSLEGGGGAFF TGTGCCAGCAGCTTGGAAGGGGGCGGCGGAGCTTTCTTT
TRBD2 TRBJ2-1 TRBV6-5 NA CASRRFGLAVDEQFF TGTGCCAGCAGACGATTCGGACTAGCGGTGGATGAGCAGTTCTTC
NA TRBJ1-6 TRBV4-3 NA CASSQGFGVSPLHF TGCGCCAGCAGCCAAGGGTTCGGGGTGTCACCCCTCCACTTT
TRBD2 TRBJ2-7 TRBV29-1 NA CSVGRLAGVGVLEQYF TGCAGCGTTGGTCGGCTAGCGGGAGTGGGGGTCCTCGAGCAGTACTTC
NA TRBJ1-2 TRBV25-1 NA CASSRTAGGYTF TGTGCCAGCAGCCGGACAGCGGGGGGCTACACCTTC
NA TRBJ1-3 TRBV6-6 few CASSPTGGENTIYF TGTGCCAGCAGCCCGACAGGAGGCGAAAACACCATATATTTT
NA TRBJ2-1 TRBV19 NA CASSQIEAGEQFF TGTGCCAGTAGTCAAATCGAGGCGGGAGAGCAGTTCTTC
TRBD1 TRBJ2-7 TRBV10-3 NA CAISDIRDRHYEQYF TGTGCCATCAGTGACATCCGGGACAGGCATTACGAGCAGTACTTC
NA TRBJ2-5 TRBV2 NA CASRGHRADRETQYF TGTGCCAGCAGGGGACACAGAGCCGACCGGGAGACCCAGTACTTC
NA TRBJ1-3 TRBV5-6 once CASSSISQGSGGNTIYF TGTGCCAGCAGCTCCATCTCACAGGGAAGCGGTGGAAACACCATATATTTT
NA TRBJ2-2 TRBV12-3/TRBV12-4 NA CASSLEIMLFF TGTGCCAGCAGTTTAGAAATAATGCTGTTTTTT
TRBD2 TRBJ2-7 TRBV27 NA CASSWSGGRGYEQYF TGTGCCAGCAGTTGGAGCGGGGGGAGAGGGTACGAGCAGTACTTC
NA TRBJ2-2 TRBV19 few CASSIEGVNTGELFF TGTGCCAGTAGTATAGAAGGGGTAAACACCGGGGAGCTGTTTTTT
TRBD1 TRBJ1-2 TRBV4-3 NA CASSQGVSGGYGYTF TGCGCCAGCAGCCAAGGTGTTTCAGGGGGCTATGGCTACACCTTC
TRBD2 TRBJ2-7 TRBV24-1 NA CATSDNGLAGFGQYF TGTGCCACCAGTGACAACGGACTAGCGGGATTCGGGCAGTACTTC
TRBD1 TRBJ2-3 TRBV27 NA CASSWTGYSPDTQYF TGTGCCAGCAGTTGGACAGGGTATAGCCCAGATACGCAGTATTTT
NA TRBJ2-7 TRBV21-1 NA CASSRSTRQGHEQYF TGTGCCAGCAGCAGGTCGACCAGACAGGGCCACGAGCAGTACTTC
TRBD2 TRBJ2-5 TRBV27 NA CASRGRVAGIQETQYF TGTGCCAGCAGGGGTCGAGTAGCGGGTATCCAAGAGACCCAGTACTTC
TRBD1 TRBJ2-5 TRBV10-3 NA CAISEDRTGNVQETQYF TGTGCCATCAGTGAGGATCGGACAGGGAACGTTCAGGAGACCCAGTACTTC
NA TRBJ2-2 TRBV7-9 NA CASSPTYGQLNTGELFF TGTGCCAGCAGCCCGACCTATGGACAGCTGAACACCGGGGAGCTGTTTTTT
TRBD1 TRBJ2-1 TRBV29-1 NA CSSTKLQGNEQFF TGCAGCTCAACGAAGCTACAGGGGAATGAGCAGTTCTTC
TRBD2 TRBJ2-2 TRBV7-2 NA CASRVVSGRAAGELFF TGTGCCAGCAGAGTCGTTAGCGGGAGGGCAGCCGGGGAGCTGTTTTTT
TRBD1 TRBJ1-6 TRBV28 once CASSEEDRVSSPLHF TGTGCCAGCAGTGAGGAAGACAGGGTGAGTTCACCCCTCCACTTT
TRBD1 TRBJ1-3 TRBV18 NA CASSPRSGGPSRSGNTIYF TGTGCCAGCTCACCACGATCAGGGGGACCATCCCGCTCTGGAAACACCATATATTTT